The 10 T cell receptor beta chains given below trace back to one sample, sequenced in a study of CD8 T cells in ankylosing spondylitis. TCRdb analysed the 5' RACE reads with MiXCR anew, one entry per CDR3 protein. The table has around 330,000 distinct CDR3 sequences, 11% seen once. Sequenced input: blood, either unsorted or a sorted T cell fraction (not recorded which). The receptors here all came from a female donor with ankylosing spondylitis or in good health (not recorded which).

This clonotype has a count of ten or more. The chain is built from TRBV5-1 and TRBJ2-7; TRBD1 is a possible D gene (7 bases). The germline V gene encodes CDR1 SGHRS and CDR2 YFSETQ. V gave up 4 bases and J gave up 4 bases, with 18 bases separating them. There are 15 residues in the CDR3. CDR3 loop: CASSLTGVGGYEQYF. The DNA of the CDR3 is TGCGCCAGCAGCCTCACAGGGGTCGGGGGATACGAGCAGTACTTC. Supplemented by reference TRBV5-1 and TRBJ2-7, the full variable domain reads KAGVTQTPRYLIKTRGQQVTLSCSPISGHRSVSWYQQTPGQGLQFLFEYFSETQRNKGNFPGRFSGRQFSNSRSEMNVSTLELGDSALYLCASSLTGVGGYEQYFGPGTRLTVT.

This clonotype was counted between two and nine times. This chain links TRBV7-6 with TRBJ2-1; 7 bases are shared with TRBD2. CDR3 length equals 13 residues. With V trimmed by 1 base and J by 10 bases, 4 bases remained unmatched. Germline V lookup: CDR1 SGHVS, CDR2 FNYEAQ. This CDR3 reads CASSLERGGEQFF. Here the CDR3 DNA reads TGTGCCAGCAGCTTAGAGCGGGGCGGGGAGCAGTTCTTC. The whole variable domain, filled in from reference TRBV7-6 and TRBJ2-1, reads GAGVSQSPRYKVTKRGQDVALRCDPISGHVSLYWYRQALGQGPEFLTYFNYEAQQDKSGLPNDRFSAERPEGSISTLTIQRTEQRDSAMYRCASSLERGGEQFFGPGTRLTVL.

Concerning this clonotype itself: A much larger clone sits a single nucleotide away, making a read error possible. The chain employs TRBV12-3 or TRBV12-4 and TRBJ1-5; a possible D gene is TRBD1 (5 bases). The CDR3 is made up of 15 amino acids. This CDR3 reads CASSLGTASNQPQQF. The CDR3 DNA sequence: TGTGCCAGCAGTTTGGGGACGGCTAGCAATCAGCCCCAGCAATTT.

In this sample, this clonotype turned up many times. The J gene is TRBJ2-3, the V gene TRBV5-1, with D maybe TRBD2 (6 bases). V shed 5 bases and J shed 0 bases, with 10 bases lying between them. The CDR3 contains 14 residues. CDR1 is SGHRS, CDR2 YFSETQ, per germline. For the CDR3, the DNA is TGCGCCAGCAGACGGGGGACTAGCACAGATACGCAGTATTTT. This codes for CASRRGTSTDTQYF.

Many counts were recorded for this clonotype. The chain is built from TRBV6-5 and TRBJ1-5; a possible D gene is TRBD1 (6 bases). The CDR3 contains 16 residues. Looked up from germline, CDR1 is MNHEY and CDR2 is SVGAGI. V was clipped by 4 bases and J by 2 bases, with 15 bases between them. In nucleotides, the CDR3 is TGTGCCAGCAGTTCCGTCGACAGGTTCGGCAATCAGCCCCAGCATTTT. It yields the protein CASSSVDRFGNQPQHF.

This clonotype appeared many times. The chain recombines TRBV7-8 with TRBJ2-1; 11 bases fit TRBD2. Trimming removed 1 base from V and 7 bases from J; junction bases left unmatched: 3. CDR3 length: 15 residues. The germline V gene encodes CDR1 SGHVS and CDR2 FQNEAQ. CDR3 in amino acids: CASSLVLAGVNEQFF. For the CDR3, the DNA is TGTGCCAGCAGCTTAGTACTAGCGGGAGTAAATGAGCAGTTCTTC. Full variable domain (remainder filled in from reference TRBV7-8 and TRBJ2-1): GAGVSQSPRYKVAKRGQDVALRCDPISGHVSLFWYQQALGQGPEFLTYFQNEAQLDKSGLPSDRFFAERPEGSVSTLKIQRTQQEDSAVYLCASSLVLAGVNEQFFGPGTRLTVL.

This clonotype was found many times. The V and J genes are TRBV20-1 and TRBJ2-2; D might be TRBD2 (6 bases). This CDR3 contains 19 residues. Germline V CDR1 and CDR2: DFQATT, SNEGSKA (reference sequence). V was trimmed by 2 bases and J by 3 bases, leaving 25 bases between them. CDR3 residues: CSARSDFPRGSLDTGELFF. The CDR3 nucleotides are TGCAGTGCTAGAAGTGACTTCCCACGGGGGTCGTTGGACACCGGGGAGCTGTTTTTT.

To note about this clonotype: A much more abundant neighbour one base away suggests this may be a read error. This chain uses TRBV20-1 with TRBJ2-2; the D gene is possibly TRBD2 (6 bases). This CDR3 is 15 amino acids long. Germline CDR1 DFQATT, CDR2 SNEGSKA (reference sequence). The CDR3 DNA follows: TGCAGTGCTAGAGATCCAGAGGGGAACACCGGGGGGCTGTTTTTT. Its protein is CSARDPEGNTGGLFF.

This clonotype was found many times. A read error may produce the germline difference seen at one junction end. The gene calls are TRBV12-3 or TRBV12-4 and TRBJ2-4; D unresolved. There are 11 residues in the CDR3. As DNA, the CDR3 is TGTGCCAGCAGGATTCGAAGCGTGGTAAACTTC. Encoded protein: CASRIRSVVNF.

This clonotype was detected many times. V gene TRBV20-1 combines with J gene TRBJ2-7; D might be TRBD2 (6 bases). The CDR3 covers 15 residues. Trimming took off 3 bases at V and 1 base at J, with 16 bases between the two ends. Germline loops: CDR1 DFQATT, CDR2 SNEGSKA (reference sequence). This CDR3 reads CSARLLAGLSYEQYF. The CDR3 region has the DNA TGCAGTGCTAGGTTACTAGCTGGATTGTCCTACGAGCAGTACTTC.